These T cell receptor beta chains were read from a single sample in a study of CD8+CD57+ T cells in acquired aplastic anemia. TCRdb ran MiXCR on the reads and lists one entry per CDR3 protein. The data contain some 150,000 distinct CDR3 sequences, about 48% of them singletons. The material sequenced was sorted CD4+, CD8+, or CD8+CD57+ T cells (not recorded which) from PBMCs. Receptor source: a human donor with aplastic anemia. The CDR3 runs from the conserved cysteine through the conserved F or W. The D gene is left open where the match is weak. Clone sizes are given selectively: once, few, many, or a class where the clone is expanded.

D,V,J,size,CDR3,DNA
-,TRBV11-2,TRBJ1-2,many,CASSLLRGDYGYTF,TGTGCCAGCAGCTTACTTCGGGGAGATTATGGCTACACCTTC
-,TRBV5-1,TRBJ2-6,-,CASSSQVSGANVLTF,TGCGCCAGCAGCTCACAGGTCTCTGGGGCCAACGTCCTGACTTTC
-,TRBV6-1,TRBJ1-6,many,CASIRFVGEALHF,TGTGCCAGCATTAGGTTTGTGGGGGAGGCCCTCCACTTT
-,TRBV4-1,TRBJ1-5,many,CASSQEGVMDQPQHF,TGCGCCAGCAGCCAAGAAGGGGTTATGGATCAGCCCCAGCATTTT
TRBD1,TRBV20-1,TRBJ1-1,-,CSARLDRGSTEAFF,TGCAGTGCTAGACTCGACAGGGGCAGCACTGAAGCTTTCTTT
-,TRBV10-3,TRBJ2-1,-,CAISESLGRGSYNEQFF,TGTGCCATCAGTGAGTCGCTGGGGCGTGGTTCCTACAATGAGCAGTTCTTC
-,TRBV15,TRBJ2-3,-,CATSRLSRRDTQYF,TGTGCCACCAGCAGGTTATCGAGGAGGGATACGCAGTATTTT
-,TRBV15,TRBJ1-1,-,CATSRDGNTEAFF,TGTGCCACCAGCAGGGACGGTAACACTGAAGCTTTCTTT
-,TRBV5-5,TRBJ1-1,-,CASSLEPGVRTEAFF,TGTGCCAGCAGCTTGGAGCCAGGGGTGAGGACTGAAGCTTTCTTT
TRBD1,TRBV6-1,TRBJ2-7,-,CASIGGSYEQYF,TGTGCCAGCATAGGGGGCTCGTACGAGCAGTACTTC
TRBD1,TRBV2,TRBJ2-2,many,CASSEVDRGDTGELFF,TGTGCCAGCAGTGAAGTTGACAGGGGGGACACCGGGGAGCTGTTTTTT
-,TRBV10-3,TRBJ2-2,-,CAISESAGTGELSF,TGTGCCATCAGTGAGTCGGCGGGCACCGGGGAGCTGTCTTTT
-,TRBV7-8,TRBJ1-2,-,CASSLYTIANYCYTF,TGTGCCAGCAGCTTGTACACCATAGCTAACTATTGCTACACCTTC
TRBD2,TRBV24-1,TRBJ2-3,-,CATSDPGLAGGTDTQYF,TGTGCCACCAGTGATCCCGGACTAGCGGGGGGGACAGATACGCAGTATTTT
-,TRBV5-5,TRBJ1-1,many,CASSWNTEAFF,TGTGCCAGCAGCTGGAACACTGAAGCTTTCTTT
-,TRBV24-1,TRBJ2-3,few,CATSDWTDTDTQYF,TGTGCCACCAGTGATTGGACAGACACAGATACGCAGTATTTT
TRBD1,TRBV10-3,TRBJ2-2,-,CAISGQGNTGELFF,TGTGCCATCTCGGGACAGGGCAACACCGGGGAGCTGTTTTTT
-,TRBV20-1,TRBJ2-1,-,CSARGAARTDEQFF,TGCAGTGCTAGGGGGGCGGCACGAACGGATGAGCAGTTCTTC
-,TRBV24-1,TRBJ1-5,many,CATSGGENQPQHF,TGTGCCACCAGTGGTGGCGAAAATCAGCCCCAGCATTTT
TRBD1,TRBV6-5,TRBJ1-2,-,CASSYSWDSNYGYTF,TGTGCCAGCAGTTACTCGTGGGACAGTAACTATGGCTACACCTTC
-,TRBV2,TRBJ2-5,few,CASSENRDKPQYF,TGTGCCAGCAGCGAAAACAGGGATAAGCCCCAGTACTTC
TRBD1,TRBV9,TRBJ1-6,-,CASSVDDRGSYNPPLHF,TGTGCCAGCAGCGTGGATGACAGGGGAAGCTATAATCCACCCCTCCACTTT
TRBD1,TRBV5-5,TRBJ2-7,many,CASSDDRGTDYEQYF,TGTGCCAGCAGCGATGACAGGGGAACCGACTACGAGCAGTACTTC
-,TRBV2,TRBJ1-2,many,CASSEAATGALTHNYGYTF,TGTGCCAGCAGTGAAGCGGCGACGGGGGCGCTAACCCATAACTATGGCTACACCTTC
-,TRBV20-1,TRBJ2-7,many,CSARERQGAFYEQYF,TGCAGTGCTAGAGAGCGCCAAGGGGCCTTCTACGAGCAGTACTTC
-,TRBV15,TRBJ2-7,-,CATSRALPDEQYF,TGTGCCACCAGCAGAGCCCTACCGGACGAGCAGTACTTC
TRBD1,TRBV2,TRBJ2-7,many,CAIQPRDRRSYEQYF,TGTGCTATTCAACCCCGGGACAGGAGGTCCTACGAGCAGTACTTC
-,TRBV2,TRBJ2-3,few,CASSDLTDTQYF,TGTGCCAGCAGTGACTTAACAGATACGCAGTATTTT
TRBD1,TRBV7-8,TRBJ1-3,-,CASATGGSGNTIYF,TGTGCCAGCGCTACAGGGGGCAGTGGAAACACCATATATTTT
-,TRBV14,TRBJ1-6,-,CASSQVGRRSPLHF,TGTGCCAGCAGCCAAGTAGGCAGGCGATCACCCCTCCACTTT
TRBD1,TRBV19,TRBJ2-2,many,CASSIQGTGAAGELFF,TGTGCCAGTAGTATTCAGGGGACAGGGGCGGCCGGGGAGCTGTTTTTT
TRBD1,TRBV19,TRBJ2-3,-,CASTSGQGHTDTQYF,TGTGCCAGTACCTCGGGACAGGGCCACACAGATACGCAGTATTTT
-,TRBV5-1,TRBJ2-3,-,CASSLKDRRTDTQYF,TGCGCCAGCAGCTTAAAGGACAGACGCACAGATACGCAGTATTTT
-,TRBV7-9,TRBJ2-3,few,CASSLMLDTQYF,TGTGCCAGCAGCCTCATGTTAGATACGCAGTATTTT
-,TRBV11-1,TRBJ2-1,-,CASSLDGLTYNEQFF,TGTGCCAGCAGCTTAGATGGACTGACCTACAATGAGCAGTTCTTC
-,TRBV20-1,TRBJ2-3,-,CSANSGVGHSTDTQYF,TGCAGTGCTAATTCCGGAGTGGGACACAGCACAGATACGCAGTATTTT
-,TRBV6-1,TRBJ1-3,many,CASQGGNTIYF,TGTGCCAGCCAGGGAGGAAACACCATATATTTT
-,TRBV18,TRBJ2-1,-,CASSPFGKEQFF,TGTGCCAGCTCACCATTCGGGAAAGAGCAGTTCTTC
TRBD2,TRBV11-2,TRBJ2-5,-,CASFPEMGSGGAEETQYF,TGTGCCAGCTTCCCGGAGATGGGTAGCGGGGGGGCGGAGGAGACCCAGTACTTC
-,TRBV7-2,TRBJ2-3,many,CASSSLTRDTQYF,TGTGCCAGCAGCTCCCTAACTAGGGATACGCAGTATTTT
TRBD2,TRBV2,TRBJ2-3,once,CASGWTSVKDTQYF,TGTGCCAGCGGGTGGACTAGCGTTAAGGATACGCAGTATTTT